The 25 T cell receptor beta chains in this list originate from one sample, sequenced in a study of shared clonotypes between healthy human individuals. CD8 cells classed as naive were CD45RO-negative and positively selected for CCR7, excluding terminally differentiated effector memory CD45RA+ cells. TCRdb keeps only in-frame clones here, not all; method: immunoSEQ multiplex PCR. This table has a few million clones, about 93% appearing once. The sample was naive CD8+ T cells from PBMCs. These receptors came from a man younger than 35 in good health. Some clones in this sample may be carry-over from other donors' samples.

V and J are TRBV28 and TRBJ2-5, with a weak D call TRBD1 (5 bases). Trimming removed 9 bases at V and 3 bases at J, with 8 bases between. Germline V gene lookup returns CDR1 MDHEN and CDR2 SYDVKM. This CDR3 comprises 11 residues. Here the CDR3 reads CASGQKETQYF. The DNA for the CDR3 is TGTGCCAGTGGACAAAAAGAGACCCAGTACTTC.

The V call is TRBV6-5, the J call TRBJ2-1, with D uncertain. The CDR3 is 13 residues long. Looked up from germline, CDR1 is MNHEY and CDR2 is SVGAGI. V lost 5 bases to trimming and J lost 8 bases, with 13 bases between them. In DNA, the CDR3 is TGTGCCAGCAGTACCTCAGGATACCATGAGCAGTTCTTC. Amino acids: CASSTSGYHEQFF.

The rearrangement uses TRBV25-1 and TRBJ1-1, with 7 bases that match TRBD1. CDR1 MGHDK and CDR2 SYGVNS come from the germline V gene. This CDR3 is built from 14 residues. V shed 6 bases and J 4 bases; nucleotides not matched to a gene: 8. CDR3 in amino acids: CASSPDRATTEAFF. CDR3 bases: TGTGCCAGCAGCCCAGACAGGGCGACCACTGAAGCTTTCTTT.

The V and J genes are TRBV2 and TRBJ2-3; 9 bases line up with TRBD1. V lost 6 bases to trimming and J lost 3 bases; unmatched junction nucleotides: 13. Germline V gives CDR1 SNHLY, CDR2 FYNNEI. CDR3 length: 17 residues. The CDR3 DNA follows: TGTGCCAGCAGATATACAGGGGGCTGGGGCTGGACAGATACGCAGTATTTT. It translates to CASRYTGGWGWTDTQYF. Looking up the rest from reference TRBV2 and TRBJ2-3 gives the full variable domain: EPEVTQTPSHQVTQMGQEVILRCVPISNHLYFYWYRQILGQKVEFLVSFYNNEISEKSEIFDDQFSVERPDGSNFTLKIRSTKLEDSAMYFCASRYTGGWGWTDTQYFGPGTRLTVL.

In this sample, this clone turned up once. The chain joins TRBV21-1 to TRBJ2-7; the table's D call TRBD2 went unverified against the DNA. TRBV21-1 is an annotated pseudogene. This CDR3 is built from 16 residues. The CDR3 loop reads CASSKPLAGEGDEQYF. In nucleotides, the CDR3 is TGTGCCAGCAGCAAACCCCTGGCGGGAGAGGGGGACGAGCAGTACTTC.

V and J are TRBV4-3 and TRBJ2-6; TRBD1 matches at 7 bases. CDR3 size: 20 residues. In germline, CDR1 is LGHNA, CDR2 YSLEER. V shed 0 bases, J shed 0 bases, and the junction held 11 bases outside the gene matches. The CDR3: CASSQERTGAEDSGANVLTF. The CDR3 DNA sequence: TGCGCCAGCAGCCAAGAAAGAACAGGGGCTGAGGACTCTGGGGCCAACGTCCTGACTTTC.

The V and J genes are TRBV5-4 and TRBJ2-2; TRBD2 aligns across 12 bases. Looked up from germline, CDR1 is SGHNT and CDR2 is YYREEE (reference sequence). V was clipped by 4 bases and J by 5 bases; unmatched bases: 6. CDR3 length equals 16 residues. This CDR3 reads CASSRGLAGLTGELFF. CDR3 sequence (DNA): TGTGCCAGCAGCCGTGGACTAGCGGGGCTTACCGGGGAGCTGTTTTTT.

The CDR3 DNA follows: TGTGCCAGCAGTTTATCCACCGAGGGGAACACTGAAGCTTTCTTT. The encoded protein is CASSLSTEGNTEAFF. The chain couples TRBV27 to TRBJ1-1, with no clear D. The CDR3 sequence is 15 residues long. The V end was cut by 0 bases, the J end by 1 base, with 9 bases between. The germline V gene has CDR1 MNHEY and CDR2 SMNVEV (reference sequence).

This chain connects TRBV7-4 to TRBJ2-2; 7 nucleotides align to TRBD2. From germline, CDR1 is SGHVT and CDR2 SQSDAQ. The CDR3 length is 16 residues. Trimming took 2 bases from V and 0 from J; bases not matched to a gene: 3. For the CDR3, the DNA is TGTGCCAGCAGCTTACTAGCGGAGGCGAACACCGGGGAGCTGTTTTTT. Translated: CASSLLAEANTGELFF.

The chain recombines TRBV28 with TRBJ2-5, with 7 bases fitting TRBD1. The end of the DNA aligns better with TRBJ2-7, so the J call may be wrong. CDR3 length: 14 amino acids. Germline CDR1 MDHEN, CDR2 SYDVKM. The CDR3 region is CASSPLTGTYEQYF. The CDR3 DNA is TGTGCCAGCAGTCCCCTGACAGGGACCTACGAGCAGTACTTC.

J is TRBJ1-1 and V is TRBV5-4; D uncertain. The CDR3 sequence is 15 residues long. Germline V lookup: CDR1 SGHNT, CDR2 YYREEE (reference sequence). V was clipped by 0 bases and J by 0 bases, with 9 bases between them. The CDR3 coding sequence is TGTGCCAGCAGCTTGGCCCCGCTCATGAACACTGAAGCTTTCTTT. Amino acids: CASSLAPLMNTEAFF.

The CDR3 loop reads CASSLSIGLDNEQFF. CDR3 DNA: TGTGCCAGCAGTTTGAGTATCGGACTCGACAATGAGCAGTTCTTC. The J gene is TRBJ2-1, the V gene TRBV28; the D gene is possibly TRBD2 (5 bases). The CDR3 is 15 residues long. V was shortened by 3 bases and J by 5 bases, with 14 bases between the two germline ends. From germline, CDR1 is MDHEN and CDR2 SYDVKM.

The genes are TRBV2 and TRBJ1-2, with D perhaps TRBD1 (5 bases). V lost 7 bases and J lost 3, with 18 bases in between. The CDR3 is 15 residues long. Germline V gives CDR1 SNHLY, CDR2 FYNNEI. CDR3 nucleotides: TGTGCCAGCAAAGAGAGGGCGGGGGACTACTATGGCTACACCTTC. This gives the protein CASKERAGDYYGYTF.

The J gene is TRBJ1-2, the V gene TRBV5-6, with D possibly TRBD1 on 6 matching bases. Germline CDR1 and CDR2: SGHDT and YYEEEE. Trimming left V 0 bases short and J 3 bases short, with 18 bases between. The CDR3 length is 17 residues. In DNA form, the CDR3 reads TGTGCCAGCAGCTTGGTACAGGGAGGGGAGGGAGACTATGGCTACACCTTC. It is translated as CASSLVQGGEGDYGYTF. Full variable domain (missing parts from reference TRBV5-6 and TRBJ1-2): DAGVTQSPTHLIKTRGQQVTLRCSPKSGHDTVSWYQQALGQGPQFIFQYYEEEERQRGNFPDRFSGHQFPNYSSELNVNALLLGDSALYLCASSLVQGGEGDYGYTFGSGTRLTVV.

The chain couples TRBV2 to TRBJ2-5, with D tentatively TRBD1 (6 bases). Per the germline V gene, CDR1 is SNHLY and CDR2 is FYNNEI. The CDR3 covers 14 residues. The V and J ends lost 4 bases and 4 bases respectively, with 13 bases between them. The CDR3: CASSGWDTRETQYF. CDR3 coding DNA: TGTGCCAGCAGTGGGTGGGACACTCGAGAGACCCAGTACTTC.

The chain couples TRBV7-9 to TRBJ1-2, with 7 nucleotides matching TRBD1. The V and J ends lost 1 base and 7 bases, in that order; junction bases with no gene match: 6. This CDR3 comprises 14 residues. CDR1 is SEHNR, CDR2 FQNEAQ, per germline (reference sequence). The CDR3 is CASSLDPGGFGYTF. The CDR3 bases are TGTGCCAGCAGCTTAGATCCAGGGGGGTTTGGCTACACCTTC.

The rearrangement joins TRBV7-8 to TRBJ2-7; 8 bases map to TRBD1. This CDR3 is built from 12 residues. J lost 8 bases, V lost 5 bases, and 5 bases had no gene match. Germline V gene sequence: CDR1 SGHVS, CDR2 FQNEAQ. The CDR3 sequence: CASSQTGGKQYF. The CDR3 DNA follows: TGTGCCAGCAGCCAAACAGGGGGGAAGCAGTACTTC.

This clone was recorded only once. V is TRBV30 and J is TRBJ1-2; TRBD1 might be the D (5 bases). CDR1 and CDR2 (germline): GTSNPN, SVGIG (reference sequence). This CDR3 comprises 16 residues. V shed 3 bases and J shed 8 bases, with 25 bases lying between them. The CDR3 loop reads CAWRVPRDPAIYGYTF. The CDR3 region has the DNA TGTGCCTGGAGAGTTCCACGGGACCCAGCCATCTACGGCTACACCTTC. Supplemented by reference TRBV30 and TRBJ1-2, the full variable domain reads SQTIHQWPATLVQPVGSPLSLECTVEGTSNPNLYWYRQAAGRGLQLLFYSVGIGQISSEVPQNLSASRPQDRQFILSSKKLLLSDSGFYLCAWRVPRDPAIYGYTFGSGTRLTVV.

The J gene is TRBJ1-3, the V gene TRBV4-1; 8 bases agree with TRBD1. In germline, CDR1 is MGHRA, CDR2 YSYEKL. There are 16 residues in the CDR3. J was trimmed by 3 bases and V by 0 bases; bases with no gene match: 4. CDR3 protein: CASSQDSRGLGNTIYF. CDR3 bases: TGCGCCAGCAGCCAAGATTCCAGGGGGCTTGGAAACACCATATATTTT.

The rearrangement links TRBV15 to TRBJ2-2, with 7 bases identical to TRBD1. V was clipped by 7 bases and J by 5 bases; unmatched bases: 7. The CDR3 has 14 residues. Germline V lookup: CDR1 LNHNV, CDR2 YYDKDF (reference sequence). CDR3 sequence reads: CATNDRDVTGELFF. In DNA form, the CDR3 reads TGTGCCACCAATGACAGGGATGTGACCGGGGAGCTGTTTTTT.

The V call is TRBV5-4, the J call TRBJ2-5, with a possible D match to TRBD2 (7 bases). The CDR3 loop spans 14 amino acids. The V end was cut by 3 bases, the J end by 5 bases, with 14 bases between. Germline V lookup: CDR1 SGHNT, CDR2 YYREEE (reference sequence). The CDR3 region has the DNA TGTGCCAGCAGCTCGTGGACAGCGGGGGAGACCCAGTACTTC. Translated, it gives CASSSWTAGETQYF.

The CDR3 sequence is CASSYSDRSYEQYF. CDR3 coding DNA: TGTGCCAGCAGTTATTCGGACAGATCCTACGAGCAGTACTTC. The chain couples TRBV6-5 to TRBJ2-7; weak D call: TRBD1 (6 bases). The CDR3 extends over 14 amino acids. Germline V gene sequence: CDR1 MNHEY, CDR2 SVGAGI. V lost 3 bases, J lost 1 base, and 10 bases lay in between.

V usage is TRBV9 and J usage is TRBJ2-7; D is tentatively TRBD1 or TRBD2 (5 bases each). Germline V gene data show CDR1 as SGDLS and CDR2 as YYNGEE. The CDR3 extends over 16 amino acids. Trimming shortened V by 6 bases and J by 6 bases, and 25 bases separated the two germline ends. CDR3 in DNA: TGTGCCAGCACCCCGGGTAGTGGGGGACCCCGCGCCGAGCAGTACTTC. It specifies CASTPGSGGPRAEQYF.

This chain connects TRBV15 to TRBJ2-7; D assignment may be TRBD1 or TRBD2 (6 bases each). The CDR3 runs to 16 residues. Germline V gene sequence: CDR1 LNHNV, CDR2 YYDKDF (reference sequence). Trimming took off 0 bases at V and 6 bases at J, with 18 bases between the two ends. In DNA form, the CDR3 reads TGTGCCACCAGCAGAGATTTGGGGGGCAGGGATATCGAGCAGTACTTC. Protein sequence: CATSRDLGGRDIEQYF.

V usage is TRBV5-1 and J usage is TRBJ1-2, with 7 bases aligning to TRBD1. Germline V gene lookup returns CDR1 SGHRS and CDR2 YFSETQ. V shed 0 bases, J shed 3 bases, and the junction held 5 bases outside the gene matches. This CDR3 spans 15 amino acids. This CDR3 is CASSLDRGGDYGYTF. The DNA for the CDR3 is TGCGCCAGCAGCTTGGACAGGGGAGGTGACTATGGCTACACCTTC. Using reference TRBV5-1 and TRBJ1-2 for the parts outside the CDR3, the full variable domain is KAGVTQTPRYLIKTRGQQVTLSCSPISGHRSVSWYQQTPGQGLQFLFEYFSETQRNKGNFPGRFSGRQFSNSRSEMNVSTLELGDSALYLCASSLDRGGDYGYTFGSGTRLTVV.